This paragraph reports one T cell receptor beta chain. This clone was seen just once. The target of this receptor is not known. No clone much larger than this one lies a single base away; base qualities are absent. V is reduced by 8 bases and J by 0 bases, leaving a spacing of 8 bases between them. The CDR3 contains 13 residues, cysteine and phenylalanine counted. Of all the DNA, just the CDR3 is kept, 39 bases in frame from base 1. Per the germline V gene (reference sequence), LGHDT is the CDR1 and YNNKEL is the CDR2. These data belong to a study of blood T cell repertoires in COVID-19 (dated by TCRdb to about 2020). A note on the overall study: Collaborator samples came from the United States, Italy and Spain and covered acute and convalescent phases of COVID-19. Sample metadata almost always included a de-identified subject ID, COVID-19 status, age in years and sex. Deeply sampled blood TCRbeta repertoires from subjects exposed to, actively infected with, or recovered from COVID-19 were included in the dataset. The material from the prospective study consisted of cDNA or gDNA derived from T cells, B-cell-depleted T cells, or PBMCs. The samples were drawn from the first 160 participants of the ongoing ImmuneRACE study and from roughly 1,300 subjects provided by 6 global collaborators. The repertoires were made available in a free public database intended to serve as a resource for research on the immune response to SARS-CoV-2. HLA class I and class II types, where available, came from metadata supplied by the sample provider rather than from assay-based typing.

Participants in the prospective study were enrolled through a virtual design, were aged roughly 18 to 100 years, and lived in fewer than 30 United States geographic areas. In the prospective study, cohorts were assigned on the basis of participant-reported clinical history obtained from a screening survey and a study questionnaire. Exposed participants were defined as having been in contact with someone with a PCR-confirmed or clinician-diagnosed COVID-19 case within 2 weeks of study entry. Mobile phlebotomists in the prospective study collected whole blood, serum and a nasopharyngeal or oropharyngeal swab from every participant. Prospective study participants could optionally give additional blood draws and questionnaires over an approximately two-month period. Before DNA extraction, blood samples from the prospective study were shipped at room temperature or frozen. Study-wide findings and limitations: The amount of clinical and demographic metadata varied by source and participant and was provided uncurated.

The immunoSEQ Assay, a bias-controlled multiplex PCR, was used to amplify TCRbeta CDR3 regions from genomic DNA. Per the source publication's procedure: Nucleated cell counts per sample were estimated from amplification of reference gene primers within the assay. To quantify the absolute abundance of each unique TCRbeta CDR3 rearrangement, sequence reads were collapsed and filtered. For each sample, productive Simpson clonality was calculated by taking the square root of Simpson's diversity index across productive rearrangements. This immuneACCESS table, as held by TCRdb, lists in-frame sequences with V and J called but not all clones. Of the missing ones, under half trace to an unresolved V gene in checked studies; the others have no known cause. V and J calls and clone size follow that table, whereas D and trimming were derived from the DNA. The sample includes 250,000 or so clones, with approximately 90% observed a single time. The leading ten clones occupy 0.87% of the sample.

The chain couples TRBV3-1 (or the pseudogene TRBV3-2) to TRBJ1-5; 6 matching bases give a weak D call of TRBD1. The sample taken for sequencing was PBMCs or T cells enriched from blood (not recorded which). The receptor was isolated from a man aged 50 to 59 who had been exposed to COVID-19. The CDR3 corresponds to CASGGLSNQPQHF. The sequenced DNA is TGTGCCAGCGGGGGCCTTAGCAATCAGCCCCAGCATTTT.